Listed below are T cell receptor beta chains from one sample, sequenced in a study of blood T cells in healthy people across ages. TCRdb itself ran the 5' RACE reads through MiXCR, one entry per CDR3 protein. The data contain roughly 800,000 distinct CDR3 sequences, roughly 64% of them seen just once; the ten biggest clones take up 22%. The material sequenced was blood. Receptor source: a man aged 25 to 40 in good health. CDR3s include the opening cysteine and the closing phenylalanine or tryptophan. The order of the fields is CDR3 DNA, CDR3 protein, V gene, clone size, D gene, J gene. A D gene is named only where the DNA matches it firmly. Part of the rows lack a size; the others show once, few, many or a class for expanded clones.

CDR3 DNA: TGTGCCAGCAGCTTAGTAGTAGCGGGGACCTACGAGCAGTACTTC; CDR3 protein: CASSLVVAGTYEQYF; V gene: TRBV7-2; clone size: .; D gene: TRBD2; J gene: TRBJ2-7
CDR3 DNA: TGCAGTGCTTGGCCGACAGGGGCTCGACACGAGCAGTACTTC; CDR3 protein: CSAWPTGARHEQYF; V gene: TRBV20-1; clone size: .; D gene: TRBD1; J gene: TRBJ2-7
CDR3 DNA: TGTGCCAGCAGTTTATTGCAGGGGGCGCGAACTGAAGCTTTCTTT; CDR3 protein: CASSLLQGARTEAFF; V gene: TRBV28; clone size: .; D gene: TRBD1; J gene: TRBJ1-1
CDR3 DNA: TGTGCCAGCGGAAATGGTGGAGGGCGACAAGAGACCCAGTACTTC; CDR3 protein: CASGNGGGRQETQYF; V gene: TRBV2; clone size: .; D gene: .; J gene: TRBJ2-5
CDR3 DNA: TGTGCCAGCAGTCCCCCGGACAGAGTAAATGGCTACACCTTC; CDR3 protein: CASSPPDRVNGYTF; V gene: TRBV28; clone size: .; D gene: .; J gene: TRBJ1-2
CDR3 DNA: TGTGCCAGCAGCTCATCAGGACTAGCGGGGATTTCCTACGAGCAGTACTTC; CDR3 protein: CASSSSGLAGISYEQYF; V gene: TRBV5-5; clone size: .; D gene: TRBD2; J gene: TRBJ2-7
CDR3 DNA: TGCAGTGCTAGAGATTCGGGGGGCATAGATACGCAGTATTTT; CDR3 protein: CSARDSGGIDTQYF; V gene: TRBV20-1; clone size: .; D gene: .; J gene: TRBJ2-3
CDR3 DNA: TGTGCCAGCTCACCACCGGGACAACCAGACGGCGAGCAGTACTTC; CDR3 protein: CASSPPGQPDGEQYF; V gene: TRBV18; clone size: few; D gene: .; J gene: TRBJ2-7
CDR3 DNA: TGTGCCAGCAGTTTATCCTGGCAAGCACCCCTCCACTTT; CDR3 protein: CASSLSWQAPLHF; V gene: TRBV27; clone size: few; D gene: .; J gene: TRBJ1-6
CDR3 DNA: TGCACGGGTATGGTTAGCGAGCAGTACTTC; CDR3 protein: CTGMVSEQYF; V gene: TRBV20-1; clone size: .; D gene: .; J gene: TRBJ2-7
CDR3 DNA: TGTGCCAGCAGCGGCCGAGGGACAGTCTACGAGCAGTACTTC; CDR3 protein: CASSGRGTVYEQYF; V gene: TRBV14; clone size: .; D gene: TRBD1; J gene: TRBJ2-7
CDR3 DNA: TGTGCCAGCAGTTTCCGGGACAGGGGCGGTGAGCAGTTCTTC; CDR3 protein: CASSFRDRGGEQFF; V gene: TRBV27; clone size: .; D gene: TRBD1; J gene: TRBJ2-1
CDR3 DNA: TGTGCCAGCAGCTTAGGGGCTGTCATGCGCTCACCCCTCCACTTT; CDR3 protein: CASSLGAVMRSPLHF; V gene: TRBV7-2; clone size: .; D gene: .; J gene: TRBJ1-6
CDR3 DNA: TGTGCTAGTGGCCTTGAGCGGGGGGGCGTAGATACGCAGTATTTT; CDR3 protein: CASGLERGGVDTQYF; V gene: TRBV12-5; clone size: .; D gene: TRBD2; J gene: TRBJ2-3
CDR3 DNA: TGCAGTGCTAGAGATAGGGAAGAGAGAGCCCAGCATTTT; CDR3 protein: CSARDREERAQHF; V gene: TRBV20-1; clone size: .; D gene: .; J gene: TRBJ1-5
CDR3 DNA: TGTGCCAGCAGCTTAACTAGCGGGGGGGCCAAAAACATTCAGTACTTC; CDR3 protein: CASSLTSGGAKNIQYF; V gene: TRBV11-2; clone size: .; D gene: TRBD2; J gene: TRBJ2-4
CDR3 DNA: TGCAGTGCTAGGGAACAGGAAAATTCACCCCTCCACTTT; CDR3 protein: CSAREQENSPLHF; V gene: TRBV20-1; clone size: few; D gene: .; J gene: TRBJ1-6